The rows below give T cell receptor beta chains drawn from one sample of a study of shared clonotypes between healthy human individuals. Libraries were prepared by immunoSEQ multiplex PCR; TCRdb keeps only in-frame clonotypes and omits some of them. The sample has 2 million to 2.5 million clones, around 93% seen once. The specimen sequenced was naive CD4+ T cells from PBMCs. The receptors originated from a man between 18 and 29 years old in good health. Some clones in this sample may be carry-over from other donors' samples. CDR3s include the opening cysteine and the closing phenylalanine or tryptophan. The D gene is left open where the match is weak. Some rows mark clone size as missing; the rest say once, few, many or name a class of expanded clone.

D gene: -
V gene: TRBV6-6
clone size: -
J gene: TRBJ1-2
CDR3 protein: CASRFRDSLGYTF
CDR3 DNA: TGTGCCAGCAGGTTTCGGGACTCCCTTGGCTACACCTTC

D gene: -
V gene: TRBV11-2
clone size: -
J gene: TRBJ2-7
CDR3 protein: CASSLVLARAYEQYF
CDR3 DNA: TGTGCCAGCAGCTTAGTCCTAGCGCGAGCCTACGAGCAGTACTTC

D gene: TRBD1
V gene: TRBV5-1
clone size: -
J gene: TRBJ1-1
CDR3 protein: CASSLNPGTGASNTEAFF
CDR3 DNA: TGCGCCAGCAGTCTAAACCCCGGGACAGGGGCTTCGAACACTGAAGCTTTCTTT

D gene: -
V gene: TRBV30
clone size: -
J gene: TRBJ1-2
CDR3 protein: CAWDDGASYGYTF
CDR3 DNA: TGTGCCTGGGATGACGGGGCGTCCTATGGCTACACCTTC

D gene: -
V gene: TRBV2
clone size: -
J gene: TRBJ2-7
CDR3 protein: CASSSTRSANPTEQYF
CDR3 DNA: TGTGCCAGCAGCTCGACTAGATCCGCCAATCCGACCGAGCAGTACTTC

D gene: -
V gene: TRBV7-8
clone size: -
J gene: TRBJ2-1
CDR3 protein: CASSASSYNEQFF
CDR3 DNA: TGTGCCAGCAGCGCAAGCAGTTACAATGAGCAGTTCTTC

D gene: TRBD2
V gene: TRBV9
clone size: -
J gene: TRBJ2-5
CDR3 protein: CASSVSTGLAVQETQYF
CDR3 DNA: TGTGCCAGCAGCGTCTCCACGGGACTAGCGGTACAAGAGACCCAGTACTTC

D gene: TRBD2
V gene: TRBV7-2
clone size: -
J gene: TRBJ2-5
CDR3 protein: CATSSGAYQETQYF
CDR3 DNA: TGTGCCACCTCTAGCGGGGCGTACCAAGAGACCCAGTACTTC

D gene: -
V gene: TRBV28
clone size: -
J gene: TRBJ1-5
CDR3 protein: CASSLPSGTLNQPQHF
CDR3 DNA: TGTGCCAGCAGTCTACCGTCAGGGACACTCAATCAGCCCCAGCATTTT

D gene: -
V gene: TRBV30
clone size: -
J gene: TRBJ2-7
CDR3 protein: CAWKKRGGYEQYF
CDR3 DNA: TGTGCCTGGAAAAAGAGGGGGGGCTACGAGCAGTACTTC

D gene: -
V gene: TRBV5-1
clone size: -
J gene: TRBJ2-5
CDR3 protein: CASSRLGETQYF
CDR3 DNA: TGCGCCAGCAGCAGGTTAGGAGAGACCCAGTACTTC

D gene: -
V gene: TRBV30
clone size: -
J gene: TRBJ2-7
CDR3 protein: CAWSVGGASYEQYF
CDR3 DNA: TGTGCCTGGAGTGTGGGCGGAGCCTCCTACGAGCAGTACTTC

D gene: -
V gene: TRBV7-2
clone size: -
J gene: TRBJ2-7
CDR3 protein: CASSLVNRYEQYF
CDR3 DNA: TGTGCCAGCAGCTTAGTAAATCGCTACGAGCAGTACTTC

D gene: -
V gene: TRBV4-3
clone size: once
J gene: TRBJ1-2
CDR3 protein: CASSRNRVYYGYTF
CDR3 DNA: TGCGCCAGCAGCCGGAACAGGGTTTATTATGGCTACACCTTC

D gene: -
V gene: TRBV10-1
clone size: -
J gene: TRBJ2-1
CDR3 protein: CASSPKGPRRNEQFF
CDR3 DNA: TGCGCCAGCAGCCCTAAGGGGCCAAGGCGGAATGAGCAGTTCTTC

D gene: -
V gene: TRBV9
clone size: -
J gene: TRBJ2-1
CDR3 protein: CASSVVGVHEQFF
CDR3 DNA: TGTGCCAGCAGCGTGGTGGGTGTGCATGAGCAGTTCTTC

D gene: -
V gene: TRBV11-2
clone size: -
J gene: TRBJ2-7
CDR3 protein: CASSLVRDTAYEQYF
CDR3 DNA: TGTGCCAGCAGCTTAGTCCGGGACACCGCCTACGAGCAGTACTTC

D gene: TRBD2
V gene: TRBV9
clone size: -
J gene: TRBJ2-7
CDR3 protein: CASSVLVAGVNEQYF
CDR3 DNA: TGTGCCAGCAGCGTCCTTGTAGCGGGAGTGAACGAGCAGTACTTC

D gene: -
V gene: TRBV7-2
clone size: -
J gene: TRBJ2-5
CDR3 protein: CASSPVTGALGETQYF
CDR3 DNA: TGTGCCAGCAGCCCCGTCACGGGGGCGCTAGGGGAGACCCAGTACTTC

D gene: -
V gene: TRBV15
clone size: -
J gene: TRBJ2-7
CDR3 protein: CATSRGGVPYEQYF
CDR3 DNA: TGTGCCACCAGCAGAGGAGGGGTGCCCTACGAGCAGTACTTC

D gene: -
V gene: TRBV18
clone size: -
J gene: TRBJ1-5
CDR3 protein: CASSPTAGTPSNQPQHF
CDR3 DNA: TGTGCCAGCTCACCCACGGCCGGTACACCTTCAAATCAGCCCCAGCATTTT

D gene: TRBD1
V gene: TRBV19
clone size: -
J gene: TRBJ1-2
CDR3 protein: CASSTHPGGVYGYTF
CDR3 DNA: TGTGCCAGTAGTACCCATCCAGGGGGCGTCTATGGCTACACCTTC

D gene: -
V gene: TRBV9
clone size: -
J gene: TRBJ1-4
CDR3 protein: CASSETPEGAVFF
CDR3 DNA: TGTGCCAGCAGCGAGACCCCTGAGGGAGCAGTGTTTTTT

D gene: -
V gene: TRBV6-1
clone size: -
J gene: TRBJ2-2
CDR3 protein: CASSAHGGAGTGELFF
CDR3 DNA: TGTGCCAGCAGTGCCCACGGTGGGGCGGGCACCGGGGAGCTGTTTTTT

D gene: TRBD1
V gene: TRBV6-1
clone size: once
J gene: TRBJ2-1
CDR3 protein: CASRTGQGGFEQFF
CDR3 DNA: TGTGCCAGCAGAACCGGACAGGGCGGATTTGAGCAGTTCTTC

D gene: TRBD1
V gene: TRBV6-5
clone size: once
J gene: TRBJ1-1
CDR3 protein: CASSYRRPGGEVFF
CDR3 DNA: TGTGCCAGCAGTTACCGGAGGCCAGGGGGTGAGGTTTTCTTT

D gene: -
V gene: TRBV6-5
clone size: -
J gene: TRBJ1-2
CDR3 protein: CASSYQARGNGGGYTF
CDR3 DNA: TGTGCCAGCAGTTACCAGGCGCGGGGAAATGGTGGTGGCTACACCTTC

D gene: -
V gene: TRBV29-1
clone size: -
J gene: TRBJ1-1
CDR3 protein: CSVRGLRGNTEAFF
CDR3 DNA: TGCAGCGTACGGGGGCTGCGGGGGAACACTGAAGCTTTCTTT

D gene: TRBD1
V gene: TRBV28
clone size: -
J gene: TRBJ1-1
CDR3 protein: CASSRTGVDTEAFF
CDR3 DNA: TGTGCCAGCAGTCGAACAGGGGTTGACACTGAAGCTTTCTTT

D gene: TRBD2
V gene: TRBV6-5
clone size: -
J gene: TRBJ2-1
CDR3 protein: CASSYRLAGVNEQFF
CDR3 DNA: TGTGCCAGCAGTTATCGACTAGCGGGAGTCAATGAGCAGTTCTTC

D gene: -
V gene: TRBV11-2
clone size: -
J gene: TRBJ2-7
CDR3 protein: CASSDSRAAYEQYF
CDR3 DNA: TGTGCCAGTTCCGACAGTAGGGCGGCCTACGAGCAGTACTTC

D gene: -
V gene: TRBV10-1
clone size: -
J gene: TRBJ2-2
CDR3 protein: CASGTGSGELFF
CDR3 DNA: TGCGCCAGCGGCACAGGTTCCGGGGAGCTGTTTTTT

D gene: TRBD1
V gene: TRBV28
clone size: -
J gene: TRBJ1-2
CDR3 protein: CASSFRGPLATF
CDR3 DNA: TGTGCCAGCAGTTTCAGGGGGCCCCTCGCCACCTTC

D gene: TRBD1
V gene: TRBV18
clone size: -
J gene: TRBJ1-2
CDR3 protein: CASSQGESIGYTF
CDR3 DNA: TGTGCCAGCTCGCAGGGGGAATCGATTGGCTACACCTTC

D gene: TRBD2
V gene: TRBV10-3
clone size: -
J gene: TRBJ2-1
CDR3 protein: CAISDRGTSGNEQFF
CDR3 DNA: TGTGCCATCAGTGACCGCGGGACTAGCGGCAATGAGCAGTTCTTC